Shown below are 31 T cell receptor beta chains from a single sample sequenced in a study of blood T cell repertoires in COVID-19. Only in-frame clones appear in the TCRdb table, and some are missing; sequencing was by immunoSEQ multiplex PCR. This table holds about 170,000 clones, roughly 84% found once. Sequencing input: peripheral blood. The receptors were gathered from a man between 65 and 79 years old with active or convalescent COVID-19.

This chain uses TRBV5-6 with TRBJ2-7, with 7 bases lining up with TRBD2. The CDR3 is 15 amino acids. The germline V gene has CDR1 SGHDT and CDR2 YYEEEE. V lost 4 bases and J lost 4; bases outside the gene matches: 11. CDR3 sequence (DNA): TGTGCCAGCAGCCAGGCGGGCGGGGGATTGTACGAGCAGTACTTC. Amino acids: CASSQAGGGLYEQYF.

This sequence joins TRBV27 and TRBJ1-2; tentatively, D is TRBD1 (6 bases). The CDR3 sequence is 14 residues long. Germline-derived CDR1 and CDR2 are MNHEY and SMNVEV (reference sequence). V lost 4 bases, J lost 7 bases, and 16 bases lay in between. This CDR3 is CASSSPGGAAGYTF. CDR3 bases: TGTGCCAGCAGTTCCCCTGGGGGGGCAGCTGGCTACACCTTC.

This clone occurred a few times. V gene TRBV7-2 combines with J gene TRBJ1-1; no reliable D call. V lost 2 bases to trimming and J lost 3 bases, with 10 bases between them. CDR3 length equals 14 residues. CDR1 is SGHTA, CDR2 FQGNSA, per germline. The CDR3 region is CASSLITDYTEAFF. Written as DNA, the CDR3 is TGTGCCAGCAGCTTAATCACAGATTACACTGAAGCTTTCTTT.

V usage is TRBV28 and J usage is TRBJ1-5; weak D call: TRBD1 (6 bases). V lost 10 bases and J 2 bases, leaving 18 bases between the germline ends. The germline V gene encodes CDR1 MDHEN and CDR2 SYDVKM. This CDR3 is 15 amino acids long. CDR3 sequence: CATGTPNGGNQPQHF. The DNA of the CDR3 is TGTGCCACCGGGACACCTAATGGAGGCAATCAGCCCCAGCATTTT.

The J gene is TRBJ1-2, the V gene TRBV18; D remains unclear. Deletions cut 3 bases from V and 5 bases from J, with 16 bases between. The CDR3 extends over 15 amino acids. CDR1 and CDR2 from the germline V gene are KGHSH and LQKENI. The CDR3 loop is CASSPAGSGGYGYTF. In DNA, the CDR3 is TGTGCCAGCTCACCGGCGGGGAGTGGCGGGTATGGCTACACCTTC.

The chain has TRBV29-1 and TRBJ2-3; TRBD1 agrees at 9 bases. This CDR3 has 13 amino acids. Germline V gene lookup returns CDR1 SQVTM and CDR2 ANQGSEA. Trimming at V came to 7 bases and at J to 5 bases, leaving 7 bases not matched to a gene. CDR3 residues: CSGGTGSRDTQYF. The CDR3 DNA is TGCAGCGGCGGGACAGGGTCACGAGATACGCAGTATTTT.

The chain combines TRBV27 with TRBJ1-4; 9 nucleotides align to TRBD1. The CDR3 loop spans 17 amino acids. Germline CDR1 reads MNHEY; CDR2 reads SMNVEV (reference sequence). V lost 0 bases to trimming and J lost 8 bases; unmatched junction nucleotides: 10. The CDR3 nucleotides are TGTGCCAGCAGTTTATCGACTCGGTCGACAGGGGGAGAAAAACTGTTTTTT. The encoded protein is CASSLSTRSTGGEKLFF.

This chain connects TRBV5-8 to TRBJ1-5; TRBD1 matches 8 bases. The germline CDR1 and CDR2 sequences are SGHTS and YDEGEE. The CDR3 length is 17 residues. The V segment lost 1 base and the J segment 2 bases; nucleotides outside the gene matches: 8. As DNA, the CDR3 is TGTGCCAGCAGCTTGTTGGCAGACAGGGGAGGCAATCAGCCCCAGCATTTT. Translating gives CASSLLADRGGNQPQHF. The variable domain in full, with the rest retrieved from reference TRBV5-8 and TRBJ1-5, is EAGVTQSPTHLIKTRGQQATLRCSPISGHTSVYWYQQALGLGLQFLLWYDEGEERNRGNFPPRFSGRQFPNYSSELNVNALELEDSALYLCASSLLADRGGNQPQHFGDGTRLSIL.

This clone was recorded only once. The chain is built from TRBV10-3 and TRBJ1-6; no definite D call. V was pared by 2 bases and J by 10 bases, with 15 bases between. The germline V gene has CDR1 ENHRY and CDR2 SYGVKD. CDR3 size: 15 residues. This chain's CDR3 is CAISEGAGSGSPLHF. The CDR3 DNA reads TGTGCCATCAGTGAGGGAGCTGGGAGTGGCTCACCCCTCCACTTT.

This chain connects TRBV11-3 to TRBJ2-1; TRBD2 matches at 12 bases. V lost 5 bases, J lost 4 bases, and 3 bases stayed unmatched. In germline, CDR1 is SGHNT, CDR2 YENEEA. The CDR3 runs to 15 residues. The CDR3 sequence is CASSPGLAGYNEQFF. CDR3 bases: TGTGCCAGCAGCCCGGGACTAGCGGGTTACAATGAGCAGTTCTTC. Full variable domain (rest looked up from reference TRBV11-3 and TRBJ2-1): EAGVVQSPRYKIIEKKQPVAFWCNPISGHNTLYWYLQNLGQGPELLIRYENEEAVDDSQLPKDRFSAERLKGVDSTLKIQPAELGDSAVYLCASSPGLAGYNEQFFGPGTRLTVL.

The chain links TRBV5-1 to TRBJ1-4; 7 bases line up with TRBD1. The CDR3 totals 17 residues. V trimming: 1 base; J trimming: 3 bases; junction bases outside the gene matches: 9. CDR1 is SGHRS and CDR2 is YFSETQ in the germline V gene. The CDR3 here is CASSLSSTGRPNEKLFF. The CDR3 bases are TGCGCCAGCAGCTTGTCGTCGACAGGGAGACCTAATGAAAAACTGTTTTTT.

The gene calls are TRBV5-1 and TRBJ1-3; D is possibly TRBD1 (6 bases). Germline V gives CDR1 SGHRS, CDR2 YFSETQ. This CDR3 region has 13 residues. Trimming took off 4 bases at V and 1 base at J, with 6 bases between the two ends. CDR3 sequence reads: CASSQGSGNTIYF. The CDR3 DNA reads TGCGCCAGCAGCCAGGGGTCTGGAAACACCATATATTTT.

The V call is TRBV7-2, the J call TRBJ2-1; no firm D call. The CDR3 totals 15 residues. Per germline, CDR1 SGHTA and CDR2 FQGNSA. Trimming cost V 5 bases and J 0 bases, with 11 bases left between them. CDR3 protein: CASSPRRSSYNEQFF. Here the CDR3 DNA reads TGTGCCAGCAGCCCAAGGCGGAGCTCCTACAATGAGCAGTTCTTC.

The chain has TRBV7-2 and TRBJ1-2; 10 nucleotides agree with TRBD1. V was clipped by 5 bases and J by 8 bases; unmatched bases: 8. This CDR3 has 14 residues. Germline lookup yields CDR1 SGHTA and CDR2 FQGNSA. The CDR3 spells CASSPRTGGRGYTF. The CDR3 nucleotides are TGTGCCAGCAGCCCCCGGACAGGGGGTAGGGGCTACACCTTC.

This rearrangement joins TRBV5-5 to TRBJ1-2; tentative D call: TRBD1 (5 bases). Germline V gene data show CDR1 as SGHKS and CDR2 as YYEKEE (reference sequence). Trimming removed 4 bases at V and 8 bases at J, with 18 bases between. This CDR3 comprises 14 residues. Written as DNA, the CDR3 is TGTGCCAGCAGCCCTGACCTCCAGGGCAGGGGCTACACCTTC. Residues: CASSPDLQGRGYTF. Together with reference TRBV5-5 and TRBJ1-2, the CDR3 gives the full variable domain: DAGVTQSPTHLIKTRGQQVTLRCSPISGHKSVSWYQQVLGQGPQFIFQYYEKEERGRGNFPDRFSARQFPNYSSELNVNALLLGDSALYLCASSPDLQGRGYTFGSGTRLTVV.

The chain is built from TRBV19 and TRBJ1-1; D is ambiguous. Germline CDR1 reads LNHDA; CDR2 reads SQIVND (reference sequence). The ends were cut back, 8 bases at V and 1 base at J, with 11 bases in the middle. The CDR3 consists of 13 residues. The CDR3: CASDRRGNTEAFF. Here the CDR3 DNA reads TGTGCCAGTGACCGGCGGGGGAACACTGAAGCTTTCTTT.

V gene TRBV7-2 combines with J gene TRBJ2-6, with D perhaps matching TRBD2 (6 bases). The V gene lost 5 bases and the J gene lost 0 bases, with 11 bases spanning the gap. CDR3 size: 16 residues. Germline V gene sequence: CDR1 SGHTA, CDR2 FQGNSA. The CDR3 nucleotides read TGTGCCAGCAGCCGGGACTTCGCCTCTGGGGCCAACGTCCTGACTTTC. Translating gives CASSRDFASGANVLTF.

Only a few counts were recorded for this clone. The chain employs TRBV7-2 and TRBJ2-3; 10 bases align to TRBD2. CDR3 length: 16 amino acids. The V and J ends lost 5 bases and 2 bases, in that order; junction bases with no gene match: 7. Germline V gives CDR1 SGHTA, CDR2 FQGNSA. The CDR3 region is CASSILAGGLTDTQYF. CDR3 nucleotides: TGTGCCAGCAGCATATTAGCGGGGGGTCTCACAGATACGCAGTATTTT.

Concerning this clone itself: Other DNA sequences in this sample translate to the same CDR3. The rearrangement joins TRBV5-1 to TRBJ1-1; TRBD1 aligns across 7 bases. After removal of 4 bases from V and 1 base from J, the junction contained 4 bases not matched to a gene. The CDR3 has 14 residues. In germline, CDR1 is SGHRS, CDR2 YFSETQ. This chain's CDR3 is CASSLGQPNTEAFF. In DNA, the CDR3 is TGCGCCAGCAGCCTGGGACAGCCGAACACTGAAGCTTTCTTT.

The chain joins TRBV27 to TRBJ2-2; tentatively, D is TRBD1 (6 bases). The CDR3 runs 18 residues. CDR1 is MNHEY, CDR2 SMNVEV, per germline (reference sequence). The germline V and J ends were trimmed by 5 bases and 5 bases, with 24 bases remaining between them. CDR3 residues: CASSLFISLGAQTGELFF. The CDR3 coding sequence is TGTGCCAGCAGTCTCTTTATAAGTCTGGGGGCGCAGACCGGGGAGCTGTTTTTT.

The V gene is TRBV5-1, the J gene TRBJ2-5; D perhaps matches TRBD1 (7 bases). The CDR3 runs 14 residues. Between the trimmed V and J ends, which lost 0 bases and 5 bases, there was a span of 11 bases. Germline V gives CDR1 SGHRS, CDR2 YFSETQ. For the CDR3, the DNA is TGCGCCAGCAGCTTGGCGGCAGGGGGGGAGACCCAGTACTTC. As protein: CASSLAAGGETQYF.

This clone came up once. The chain recombines TRBV15 with TRBJ2-3; no definite D call. V lost 1 base and J lost 4, with 6 bases in between. Germline V CDR1 and CDR2: LNHNV, YYDKDF (reference sequence). The CDR3 has 13 amino acids. The CDR3 bases are TGTGCCACCAGCAGAGGCCGGGCAGATACGCAGTATTTT. Amino acid sequence: CATSRGRADTQYF. Filled out from reference TRBV15 and TRBJ2-3, the complete variable domain reads DAMVIQNPRYQVTQFGKPVTLSCSQTLNHNVMYWYQQKSSQAPKLLFHYYDKDFNNEADTPDNFQSRRPNTSFCFLDIRSPGLGDTAMYLCATSRGRADTQYFGPGTRLTVL.

The V and J genes are TRBV9 and TRBJ2-3, with 8 nucleotides matching TRBD2. The CDR3 is 17 residues long. From germline, CDR1 is SGDLS and CDR2 YYNGEE. V dropped 0 bases and J dropped 5; count of bases not matched to a gene: 11. CDR3 residues: CASSVVSSPGGRDTQYF. DNA of the CDR3: TGTGCCAGCAGCGTAGTATCAAGCCCGGGGGGGAGAGATACGCAGTATTTT.

The sample holds one count of this clone. J is TRBJ2-1 and V is TRBV6-4, with 9 bases fitting TRBD2. Trimming took 7 bases from V and 6 from J; bases not matched to a gene: 7. CDR1 is MRHNA, CDR2 SNTAGT, per germline. This CDR3 region has 14 residues. CDR3 coding DNA: TGTGCCAGCACCAGGACTAGCGAGGTCAATGAGCAGTTCTTC. It codes for CASTRTSEVNEQFF.

V usage is TRBV11-2 and J usage is TRBJ2-1; possible D gene TRBD1, 6 bases. Germline lookup yields CDR1 SGHAT and CDR2 FQNNGV. V was shortened by 2 bases and J by 4 bases, with 24 bases between the two germline ends. This CDR3 contains 19 residues. CDR3 protein: CASSLYPFLAGAGYNEQFF. The CDR3 DNA reads TGTGCCAGCAGCTTATACCCCTTTTTGGCAGGGGCAGGGTACAATGAGCAGTTCTTC. The variable domain in full, with the rest retrieved from reference TRBV11-2 and TRBJ2-1, is EAGVAQSPRYKIIEKRQSVAFWCNPISGHATLYWYQQILGQGPKLLIQFQNNGVVDDSQLPKDRFSAERLKGVDSTLKIQPAKLEDSAVYLCASSLYPFLAGAGYNEQFFGPGTRLTVL.

V and J are TRBV5-4 and TRBJ1-2, with D possibly TRBD1 on 6 matching bases. The CDR3 has 14 amino acids. Deletions cut 4 bases from V and 5 bases from J, with 15 bases between. CDR1 and CDR2 from the germline V gene are SGHNT and YYREEE (reference sequence). This CDR3 is CASSLAGQTYGYTF. The CDR3 bases are TGTGCCAGCAGCCTGGCCGGACAGACGTATGGCTACACCTTC. The full variable domain, with the rest looked up from reference TRBV5-4 and TRBJ1-2, is ETGVTQSPTHLIKTRGQQVTLRCSSQSGHNTVSWYQQALGQGPQFIFQYYREEENGRGNFPPRFSGLQFPNYSSELNVNALELDDSALYLCASSLAGQTYGYTFGSGTRLTVV.

The chain has TRBV18 and TRBJ2-1; TRBD2 matches 7 bases. The CDR3 spans 19 residues. V lost 6 bases to trimming and J lost 0 bases; unmatched junction nucleotides: 17. Germline V gene data show CDR1 as KGHSH and CDR2 as LQKENI. The CDR3 spells CASSPRHLAARPSYNEQFF. CDR3 sequence (DNA): TGTGCCAGCTCCCCGAGGCATCTAGCGGCGAGACCCTCCTACAATGAGCAGTTCTTC.

In its sample, this clone was seen a few times. J is TRBJ1-1 and V is TRBV10-3; the D is unclear. Trimming took off 0 bases at V and 8 bases at J, with 7 bases between the two ends. The CDR3 runs to 12 residues. Germline CDR1 reads ENHRY; CDR2 reads SYGVKD. The CDR3 DNA sequence: TGTGCCATCAGTGAGTCCACGGTGGAAGCTTTCTTT. Protein product: CAISESTVEAFF.

The chain recombines TRBV4-1 with TRBJ2-1; TRBD2 agrees at 7 bases. This CDR3 comprises 16 residues. Germline V gene lookup returns CDR1 MGHRA and CDR2 YSYEKL. Trimming removed 4 bases from V and 2 bases from J; junction bases left unmatched: 8. CDR3 sequence (DNA): TGCGCCAGCAGCCGGCCCCTAGCGGACGCCTACAATGAGCAGTTCTTC. Amino acid sequence: CASSRPLADAYNEQFF.

The V and J genes are TRBV27 and TRBJ1-1; D is uncertain. Trimming removed 4 bases at V and 10 bases at J, with 16 bases between. This CDR3 contains 13 residues. Germline V gene sequence: CDR1 MNHEY, CDR2 SMNVEV (reference sequence). CDR3 sequence (DNA): TGTGCCAGCAGTTCCGGACTTCGCATGGGAGCTTTCTTT. Protein sequence: CASSSGLRMGAFF.

CDR3 amino acids: CAIRGERNYGYTF. The DNA for the CDR3 is TGTGCCATCAGGGGCGAACGGAACTATGGCTACACCTTC. V and J are TRBV10-3 and TRBJ1-2; D gene uncertain. Trimming removed 6 bases from V and 2 bases from J, with 10 bases in between. This CDR3 is 13 amino acids long. CDR1 is ENHRY and CDR2 is SYGVKD in the germline V gene.